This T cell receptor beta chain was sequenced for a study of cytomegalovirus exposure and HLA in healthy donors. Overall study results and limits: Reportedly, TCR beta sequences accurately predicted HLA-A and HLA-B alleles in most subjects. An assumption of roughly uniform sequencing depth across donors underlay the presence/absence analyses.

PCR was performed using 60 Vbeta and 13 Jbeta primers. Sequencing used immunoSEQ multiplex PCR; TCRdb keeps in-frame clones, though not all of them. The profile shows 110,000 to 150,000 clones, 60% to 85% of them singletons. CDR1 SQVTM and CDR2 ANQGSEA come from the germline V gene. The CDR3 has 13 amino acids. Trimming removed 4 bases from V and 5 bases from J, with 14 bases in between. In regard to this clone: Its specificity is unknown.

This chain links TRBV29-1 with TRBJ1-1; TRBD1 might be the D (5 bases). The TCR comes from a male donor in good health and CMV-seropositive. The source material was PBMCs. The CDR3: CSVAPRGGTEAFF. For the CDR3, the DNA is TGCAGCGTTGCCCCCCGGGGGGGGACTGAAGCTTTCTTT.